These 18 T cell receptor beta chains originate from one sample sequenced in a study of cytomegalovirus exposure and HLA in healthy donors. The study ran its PCR with 60 Vbeta and 13 Jbeta primers. Profiled with immunoSEQ multiplex PCR; TCRdb holds only in-frame clones, not every one. The table for this sample gives about 43,000 clones. The sequenced sample consisted of PBMCs. These receptors all stem from a woman in her 30s in good health and CMV-seronegative.

The genes are TRBV27 and TRBJ2-1; maybe TRBD1 (6 bases). The CDR3 totals 14 residues. Germline values: CDR1 MNHEY, CDR2 SMNVEV (reference sequence). The V end lost 5 bases, the J end lost 2 bases, and 10 bases lay between the germline ends. CDR3: CASSLRDTYNEQFF. The DNA of the CDR3 is TGTGCCAGCAGTCTCCGGGACACCTACAATGAGCAGTTCTTC.

This sequence joins TRBV9 and TRBJ2-1; no definite D call. Per germline, CDR1 SGDLS and CDR2 YYNGEE. CDR3 size: 14 residues. V shed 4 bases and J shed 4 bases, with 12 bases lying between them. The CDR3 DNA reads as TGTGCCAGCAGCCGTAGCTCCCTATACAATGAGCAGTTCTTC. It is translated as CASSRSSLYNEQFF.

The V call is TRBV7-9, the J call TRBJ2-1, with TRBD2 matching 10 bases. CDR1 and CDR2 from the germline V gene are SEHNR and FQNEAQ (reference sequence). The V gene end was trimmed by 2 bases and the J gene end by 7 bases; junction bases not matched to a gene: 8. The CDR3 runs to 16 residues. CDR3 amino acids: CASSLIPAGGQNEQFF. The CDR3 DNA reads TGTGCCAGCAGCTTAATTCCAGCGGGAGGGCAGAATGAGCAGTTCTTC.

The rearrangement joins TRBV4-1 to TRBJ1-3; no clear D. CDR1 is MGHRA, CDR2 YSYEKL, per germline. The CDR3 extends over 17 amino acids. The V end lost 4 bases, the J end lost 2 bases, and 18 bases lay between the germline ends. CDR3 protein: CASSRAGNLDPGNTIYF. The CDR3 bases are TGCGCCAGCAGCCGGGCGGGAAACTTGGACCCTGGAAACACCATATATTTT.

Worth noting for this clone: The same CDR3 can be traced to other DNA sequences in this sample. This chain connects TRBV5-1 to TRBJ2-5, with a possible D match to TRBD2 (5 bases). The CDR3 is made up of 16 amino acids. V was shortened by 2 bases and J by 1 base, with 15 bases between the two germline ends. Germline CDR1 reads SGHRS; CDR2 reads YFSETQ. CDR3: CASSLGGGLRQETQYF. CDR3 nucleotide sequence: TGCGCCAGCAGCTTAGGAGGAGGACTCCGCCAAGAGACCCAGTACTTC.

CDR3 in amino acids: CASSFCRGRRGRLYEKLFF. The CDR3 DNA sequence: TGTGCCAGCAGTTTTTGCAGGGGGCGGAGGGGAAGATTGTATGAAAAACTGTTTTTT. The J gene is TRBJ1-4, the V gene TRBV28; 8 bases align to TRBD1. Germline loops: CDR1 MDHEN, CDR2 SYDVKM. Trimming removed 3 bases from V and 6 bases from J; junction bases left unmatched: 18. This CDR3 comprises 19 residues. Combining the CDR3 with reference TRBV28 and TRBJ1-4 gives the whole variable domain DVKVTQSSRYLVKRTGEKVFLECVQDMDHENMFWYRQDPGLGLRLIYFSYDVKMKEKGDIPEGYSVSREKKERFSLILESASTNQTSMYLCASSFCRGRRGRLYEKLFFGSGTQLSVL.

This rearrangement joins TRBV19 to TRBJ1-5; 9 nucleotides align to TRBD1. The length of the CDR3 is 14 residues. V lost 9 bases and J lost 4; bases outside the gene matches: 7. CDR1 LNHDA and CDR2 SQIVND come from the germline V gene (reference sequence). In nucleotides, the CDR3 is TGTGCCAGCTCGGACAGGGGTAGAAATCAGCCCCAGCATTTT. It specifies CASSDRGRNQPQHF.

The rearrangement links TRBV10-3 to TRBJ1-1; 7 nucleotides agree with TRBD1. V lost 4 bases and J lost 7; bases outside the gene matches: 12. The CDR3 length is 15 residues. Germline-derived CDR1 and CDR2 are ENHRY and SYGVKD. The CDR3: CAISGSLQGNFEAFF. DNA of the CDR3: TGTGCCATCAGTGGAAGTCTACAGGGGAACTTTGAAGCTTTCTTT.

V is TRBV7-3 and J is TRBJ2-1, with unresolved D. This CDR3 contains 14 residues. V was shortened by 1 base and J by 5 bases, with 9 bases between the two germline ends. Germline V gene lookup returns CDR1 SGHTA and CDR2 FQGTGA. The CDR3 DNA is TGTGCCAGCAGCTTAATATTCAGTAACAATGAGCAGTTCTTC. It is translated as CASSLIFSNNEQFF.

The chain carries TRBV5-6 and TRBJ2-7; D is perhaps TRBD1 (6 bases). The CDR3 loop spans 14 amino acids. The V end lost 1 base, the J end lost 3 bases, and 11 bases lay between the germline ends. Germline V CDR1 and CDR2: SGHDT, YYEEEE. The CDR3 protein is CASSLSPRGYEQYF. CDR3 bases: TGTGCCAGCAGCTTGTCCCCCAGGGGCTACGAGCAGTACTTC.

This chain links TRBV5-1 with TRBJ1-2; D not resolved. Germline CDR1 and CDR2: SGHRS and YFSETQ. Trimming cost V 2 bases and J 7 bases, with 15 bases left between them. This CDR3 has 14 residues. The CDR3: CASSFMDGLSGYTF. The CDR3 region has the DNA TGCGCCAGCAGCTTCATGGACGGACTCAGTGGCTACACCTTC.

The chain recombines TRBV9 with TRBJ2-3; a possible D gene is TRBD2 (7 bases). Germline CDR1 reads SGDLS; CDR2 reads YYNGEE. V gave up 4 bases and J gave up 4 bases, with 19 bases separating them. The CDR3 is made up of 16 amino acids. DNA of the CDR3: TGTGCCAGCAGCTCCTATGGGGGGGCGCGCTCAGATACGCAGTATTTT. Translating gives CASSSYGGARSDTQYF.

The chain combines TRBV28 with TRBJ2-7; D may be TRBD1 (6 bases). CDR1 is MDHEN and CDR2 is SYDVKM in the germline V gene. V lost 5 bases to trimming and J lost 5 bases, with 19 bases between them. This CDR3 is 15 amino acids long. CDR3 sequence (DNA): TGTGCCAGCAGTAACGCAGGGGCCCCAAGTCACGAGCAGTACTTC. This translates into CASSNAGAPSHEQYF.

The rearrangement links TRBV7-2 to TRBJ2-1; TRBD1 is a possible D gene (6 bases). V gave up 5 bases and J gave up 6 bases, with 11 bases separating them. The CDR3 is 13 residues long. Germline V gene data show CDR1 as SGHTA and CDR2 as FQGNSA. The DNA for the CDR3 is TGTGCCAGCAGCGAAACAGGGATCAATGAGCAGTTCTTC. Translated: CASSETGINEQFF.

This rearrangement joins TRBV15 to TRBJ2-5; D gene unclear. The CDR3 is 15 amino acids. V was cut by 0 bases and J by 5 bases, with 13 bases left in between. Per the germline V gene, CDR1 is LNHNV and CDR2 is YYDKDF (reference sequence). CDR3 in amino acids: CATSRDTESRETQYF. The DNA for the CDR3 is TGTGCCACCAGCAGAGATACGGAGAGTAGGGAGACCCAGTACTTC.

Details on this clone: The junction does not match germline at one end; this may be a read error. The chain carries TRBV7-7 and TRBJ2-5; 11 positions match TRBD1. Looked up from germline, CDR1 is SSHAT and CDR2 is FNYEAQ (reference sequence). This CDR3 region has 15 residues. CDR3 in DNA: TGTGCTAGCAGCTTTGGGACAGGGGGTCAAGAGACCCAGTACTTC. Encoded protein: CASSFGTGGQETQYF.

The V gene is TRBV6-1, the J gene TRBJ2-7; maybe TRBD1 (6 bases). CDR3 size: 13 residues. V dropped 9 bases and J dropped 9 bases, with 21 bases sitting between them. In germline, CDR1 is MNHNS, CDR2 SASEGT. The CDR3 reads CASCPGAQCRQYF. CDR3 DNA sequence: TGTGCCAGTTGCCCAGGGGCGCAATGCCGGCAGTACTTC.

The CDR3 DNA reads TGTGCCAGCAGTTCCCGCCGGGACATGGGGAATGAGCAGTTCTTC. Its translation: CASSSRRDMGNEQFF. The chain links TRBV28 to TRBJ2-1, with D perhaps matching TRBD1 (6 bases). The germline V and J ends were trimmed by 4 bases and 7 bases, with 17 bases remaining between them. This CDR3 has 15 amino acids. Germline-derived CDR1 and CDR2 are MDHEN and SYDVKM.